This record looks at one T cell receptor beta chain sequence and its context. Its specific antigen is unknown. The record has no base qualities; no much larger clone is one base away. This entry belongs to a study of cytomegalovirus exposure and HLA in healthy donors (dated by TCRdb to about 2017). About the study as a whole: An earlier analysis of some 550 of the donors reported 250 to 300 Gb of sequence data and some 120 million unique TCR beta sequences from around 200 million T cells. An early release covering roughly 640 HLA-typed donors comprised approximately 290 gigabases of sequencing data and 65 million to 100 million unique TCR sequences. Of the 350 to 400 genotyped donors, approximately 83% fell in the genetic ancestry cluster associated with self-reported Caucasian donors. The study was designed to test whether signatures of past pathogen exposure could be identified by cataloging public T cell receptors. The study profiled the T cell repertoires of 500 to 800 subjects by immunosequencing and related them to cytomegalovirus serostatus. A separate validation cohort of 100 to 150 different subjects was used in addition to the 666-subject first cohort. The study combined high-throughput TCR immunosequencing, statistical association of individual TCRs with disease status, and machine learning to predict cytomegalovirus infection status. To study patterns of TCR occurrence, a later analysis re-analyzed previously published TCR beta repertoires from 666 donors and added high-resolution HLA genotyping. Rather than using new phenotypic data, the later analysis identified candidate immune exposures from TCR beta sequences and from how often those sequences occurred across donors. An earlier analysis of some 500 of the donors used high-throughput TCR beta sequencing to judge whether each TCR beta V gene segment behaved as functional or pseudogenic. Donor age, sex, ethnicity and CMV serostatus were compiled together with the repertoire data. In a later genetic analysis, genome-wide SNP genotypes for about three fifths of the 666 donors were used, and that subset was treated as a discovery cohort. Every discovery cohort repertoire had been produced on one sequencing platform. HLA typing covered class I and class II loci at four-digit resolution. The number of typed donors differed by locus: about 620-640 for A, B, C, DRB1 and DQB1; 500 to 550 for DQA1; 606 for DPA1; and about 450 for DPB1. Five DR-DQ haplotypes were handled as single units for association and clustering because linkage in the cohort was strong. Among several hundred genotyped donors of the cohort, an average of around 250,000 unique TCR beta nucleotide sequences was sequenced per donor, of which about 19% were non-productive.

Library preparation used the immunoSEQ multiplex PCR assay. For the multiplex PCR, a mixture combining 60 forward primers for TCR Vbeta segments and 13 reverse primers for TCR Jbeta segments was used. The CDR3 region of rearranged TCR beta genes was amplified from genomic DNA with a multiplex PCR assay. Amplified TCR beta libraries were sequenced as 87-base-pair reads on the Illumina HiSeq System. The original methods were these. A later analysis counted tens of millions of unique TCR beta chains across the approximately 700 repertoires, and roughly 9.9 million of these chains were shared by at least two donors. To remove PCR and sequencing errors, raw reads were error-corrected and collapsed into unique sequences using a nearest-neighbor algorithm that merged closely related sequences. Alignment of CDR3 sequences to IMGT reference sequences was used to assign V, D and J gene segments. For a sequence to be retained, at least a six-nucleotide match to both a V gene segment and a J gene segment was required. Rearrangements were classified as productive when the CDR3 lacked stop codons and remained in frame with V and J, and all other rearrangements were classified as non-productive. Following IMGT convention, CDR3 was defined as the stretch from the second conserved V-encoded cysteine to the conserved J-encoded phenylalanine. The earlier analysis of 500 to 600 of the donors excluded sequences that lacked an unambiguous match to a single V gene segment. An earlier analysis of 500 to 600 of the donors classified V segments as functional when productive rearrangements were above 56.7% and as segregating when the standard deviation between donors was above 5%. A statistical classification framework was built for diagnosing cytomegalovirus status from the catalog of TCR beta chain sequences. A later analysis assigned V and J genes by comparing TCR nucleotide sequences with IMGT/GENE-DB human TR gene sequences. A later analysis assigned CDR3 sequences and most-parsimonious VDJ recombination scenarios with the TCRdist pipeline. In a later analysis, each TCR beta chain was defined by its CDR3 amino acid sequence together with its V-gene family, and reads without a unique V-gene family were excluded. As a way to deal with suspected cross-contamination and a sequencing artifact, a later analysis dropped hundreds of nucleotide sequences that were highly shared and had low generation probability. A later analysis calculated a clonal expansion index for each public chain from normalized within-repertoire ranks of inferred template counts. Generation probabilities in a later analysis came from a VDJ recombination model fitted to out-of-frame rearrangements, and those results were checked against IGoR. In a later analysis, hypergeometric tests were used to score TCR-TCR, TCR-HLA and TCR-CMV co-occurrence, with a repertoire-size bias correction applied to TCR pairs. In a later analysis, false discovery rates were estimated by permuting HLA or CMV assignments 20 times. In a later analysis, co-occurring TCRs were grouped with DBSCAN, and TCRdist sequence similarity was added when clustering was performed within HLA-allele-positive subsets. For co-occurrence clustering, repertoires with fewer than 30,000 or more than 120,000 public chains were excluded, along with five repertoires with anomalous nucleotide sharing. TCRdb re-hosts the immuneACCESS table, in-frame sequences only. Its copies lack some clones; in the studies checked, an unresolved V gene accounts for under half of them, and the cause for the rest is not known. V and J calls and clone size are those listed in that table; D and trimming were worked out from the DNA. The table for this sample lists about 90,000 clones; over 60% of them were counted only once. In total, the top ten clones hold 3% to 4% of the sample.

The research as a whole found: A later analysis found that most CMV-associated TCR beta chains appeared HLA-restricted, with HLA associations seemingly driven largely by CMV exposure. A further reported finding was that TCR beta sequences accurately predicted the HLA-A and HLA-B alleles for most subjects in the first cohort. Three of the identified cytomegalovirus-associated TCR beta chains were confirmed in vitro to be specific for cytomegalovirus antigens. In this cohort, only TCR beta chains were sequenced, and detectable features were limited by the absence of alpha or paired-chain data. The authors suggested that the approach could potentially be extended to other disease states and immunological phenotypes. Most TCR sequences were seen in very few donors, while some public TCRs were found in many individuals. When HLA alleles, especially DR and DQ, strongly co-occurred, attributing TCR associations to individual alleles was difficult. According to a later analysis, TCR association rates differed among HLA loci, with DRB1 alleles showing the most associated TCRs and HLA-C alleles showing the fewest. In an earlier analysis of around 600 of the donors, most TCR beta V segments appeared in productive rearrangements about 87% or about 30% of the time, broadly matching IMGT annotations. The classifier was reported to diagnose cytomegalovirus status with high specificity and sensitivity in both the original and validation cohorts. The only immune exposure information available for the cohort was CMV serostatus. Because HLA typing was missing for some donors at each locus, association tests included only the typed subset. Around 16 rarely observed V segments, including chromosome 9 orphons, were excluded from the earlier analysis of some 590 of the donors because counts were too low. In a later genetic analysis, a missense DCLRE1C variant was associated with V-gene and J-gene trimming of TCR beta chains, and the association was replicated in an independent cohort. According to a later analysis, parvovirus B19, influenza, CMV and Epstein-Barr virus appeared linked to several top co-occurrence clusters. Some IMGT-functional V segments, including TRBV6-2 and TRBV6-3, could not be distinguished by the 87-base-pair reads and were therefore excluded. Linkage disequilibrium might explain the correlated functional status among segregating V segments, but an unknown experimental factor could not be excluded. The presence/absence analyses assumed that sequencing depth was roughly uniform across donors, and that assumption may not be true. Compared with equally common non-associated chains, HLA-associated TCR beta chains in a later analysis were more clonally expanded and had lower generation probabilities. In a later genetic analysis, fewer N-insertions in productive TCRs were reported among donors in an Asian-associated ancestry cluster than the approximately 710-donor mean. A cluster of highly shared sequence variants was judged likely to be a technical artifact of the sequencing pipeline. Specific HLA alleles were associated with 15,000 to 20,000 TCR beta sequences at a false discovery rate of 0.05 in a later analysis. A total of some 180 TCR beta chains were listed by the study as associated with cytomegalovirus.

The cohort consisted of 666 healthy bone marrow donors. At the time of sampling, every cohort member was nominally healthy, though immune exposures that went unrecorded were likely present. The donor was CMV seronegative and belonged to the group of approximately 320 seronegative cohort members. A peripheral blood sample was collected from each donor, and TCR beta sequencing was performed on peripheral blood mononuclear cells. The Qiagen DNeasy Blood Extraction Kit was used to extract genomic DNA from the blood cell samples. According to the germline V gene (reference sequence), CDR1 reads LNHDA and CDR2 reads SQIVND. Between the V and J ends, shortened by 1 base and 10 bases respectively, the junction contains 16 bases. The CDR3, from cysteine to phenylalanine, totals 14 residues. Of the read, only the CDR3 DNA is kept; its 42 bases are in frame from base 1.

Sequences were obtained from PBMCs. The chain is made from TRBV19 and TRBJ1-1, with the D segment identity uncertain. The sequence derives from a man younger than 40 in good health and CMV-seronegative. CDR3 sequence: CASSIGYGVTRAFF. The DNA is TGTGCCAGTAGTATAGGCTACGGGGTAACAAGAGCTTTCTTT.